This T cell receptor beta chain was retrieved from a study of identical twins. This clonotype has more than one count but fewer than ten. Template switching supplied a universal primer site; unique molecular identifiers were carried on the cDNA. TCRdb reanalysed the 5' RACE reads using MiXCR and keeps one entry per CDR3 protein. The repertoire holds 470,000 or so distinct CDR3 sequences, more than 20% seen once, with 2.9% in the top ten. V shed 4 bases and J shed 6 bases, with 20 bases lying between them. The CDR3 covers 15 residues. CDR1 and CDR2 (germline): SGHKS, YYEKEE (reference sequence). These records were also assigned to another study, of T cells expressing NK-cell markers.

What was sequenced was CD4+ T cells sorted from blood. The source is a woman younger than 35 in good health. This chain connects TRBV5-5 to TRBJ2-7; D may match TRBD1 or TRBD2 (5 bases each). Here the CDR3 reads CASSVGQDWTREQYF. CDR3 DNA sequence: TGTGCCAGCAGCGTAGGGCAGGACTGGACACGCGAGCAGTACTTC.